The 30 T cell receptor beta chains in this list originate from one sample, sequenced in a study of response to subunit inactivated influenza vaccine. MiXCR, run by TCRdb on the RT-PCR reads, gives a single entry per CDR3 protein. The top ten hold about 11% of the sample, which has a few hundred thousand distinct CDR3 sequences, approximately 10% seen once. These records were also assigned to another study, of T cells expressing NK-cell markers. From that report: The authors generated TCR beta cDNA through 5'RACE template switching with UMIs.

The sample was PBMCs from blood, taken on the day of vaccination. The receptors derive from a man in his fifties or sixties who received an inactivated influenza vaccine.

A few counts support this clonotype. This chain connects TRBV3-1 to TRBJ2-2; the match to TRBD1 covers 8 bases. The germline V gene encodes CDR1 LGHDT and CDR2 YNNKEL (reference sequence). J lost 5 bases, V lost 6 bases, and 8 bases had no gene match. CDR3 length equals 15 residues. In DNA, the CDR3 is TGTGCCAGCAGACAGGGGGAGGTGTGGACCGGGGAGCTGTTTTTT. Translating gives CASRQGEVWTGELFF.

This clonotype was detected a few times. The CDR3 region is CASKLAGAGELFF. The DNA of the CDR3 is TGTGCCAGCAAACTAGCGGGAGCTGGGGAGCTGTTTTTT. The chain is built from TRBV27 and TRBJ2-2, with 11 bases aligning to TRBD2. This CDR3 is 13 amino acids long. J was trimmed by 8 bases and V by 7 bases; bases with no gene match: 3. From germline, CDR1 is MNHEY and CDR2 SMNVEV (reference sequence).

This clonotype was seen a handful of times. This sequence joins TRBV5-1 and TRBJ2-1, with 9 bases fitting TRBD2. The germline V gene has CDR1 SGHRS and CDR2 YFSETQ. J was trimmed by 7 bases and V by 0 bases; bases with no gene match: 5. This CDR3 contains 15 residues. In nucleotides, the CDR3 is TGCGCCAGCAGCTTGGCCGTAAGCGGGAGGAATGAGCAGTTCTTC. This codes for CASSLAVSGRNEQFF.

This sequence joins TRBV5-1 and TRBJ2-5; unclear D gene. CDR3 size: 14 residues. Germline V lookup: CDR1 SGHRS, CDR2 YFSETQ. V lost 3 bases, J lost 5 bases, and 14 bases lay in between. CDR3 protein: CASSYYYLEETQYF. Here the CDR3 DNA reads TGCGCCAGCAGCTATTACTACCTAGAGGAGACCCAGTACTTC.

This clonotype was picked up a small number of times. This chain links TRBV3-1 with TRBJ1-2; D call uncertain. The CDR3 has 17 amino acids. Trimming cost V 1 base and J 8 bases, with 23 bases left between them. Germline-derived CDR1 and CDR2 are LGHDT and YNNKEL (reference sequence). CDR3 sequence reads: CASSQGSGTTGYWGYTF. The CDR3 nucleotides read TGTGCCAGCAGCCAAGGGAGCGGAACGACTGGCTACTGGGGCTACACCTTC.

The genes are TRBV6-2 or TRBV6-3 and TRBJ2-3; 9 bases agree with TRBD2. Germline CDR1 MNHEY, CDR2 SVGEGT. V lost 6 bases to trimming and J lost 2 bases; unmatched junction nucleotides: 6. This CDR3 has 15 residues. The CDR3 spells CASRPSGVHTDTQYF. CDR3 nucleotides: TGTGCCAGCAGGCCTAGCGGGGTACACACAGATACGCAGTATTTT.

This clonotype has only a few counts. One end of the junction is discordant with germline, which a read error may explain. V usage is TRBV11-1 and J usage is TRBJ2-1, with TRBD2 identical over 7 bases. The CDR3 is 13 amino acids. CDR1 and CDR2 from the germline V gene are SGHAT and FQDESV (reference sequence). The CDR3 coding sequence is TGTGCCAGCAGCCTAGCGGAAGGAGTACGCCAGTTCTTC. This translates into CASSLAEGVRQFF.

This clonotype was picked up one time. J is TRBJ1-6 and V is TRBV5-1; D remains ambiguous. V was trimmed by 0 bases and J by 5 bases, leaving 12 bases between them. The CDR3 consists of 16 residues. The germline CDR1 and CDR2 sequences are SGHRS and YFSETQ. This CDR3 is CASSLVSATNNSPLHF. DNA for the CDR3: TGCGCCAGCAGCTTGGTATCTGCTACTAATAATTCACCCCTCCACTTT.

This chain links TRBV4-3 with TRBJ2-2, with D perhaps TRBD2 (5 bases). Germline V gene data show CDR1 as LGHNA and CDR2 as YSLEER. CDR3 length equals 16 residues. V lost 4 bases, J lost 0 bases, and 12 bases lay in between. CDR3 loop: CASSPRGDANTGELFF. The CDR3 nucleotides are TGCGCCAGCAGCCCCCGGGGTGACGCGAACACCGGGGAGCTGTTTTTT.

The chain links TRBV25-1 to TRBJ2-3; tentative D call: TRBD2 (5 bases). The CDR3 has 15 amino acids. Germline CDR1 MGHDK, CDR2 SYGVNS. Trimming cost V 2 bases and J 0 bases, with 9 bases left between them. CDR3 DNA sequence: TGTGCCAGCAGTGAACTTCGGACTAGCACAGATACGCAGTATTTT. It yields the protein CASSELRTSTDTQYF.

This clonotype occurred many times. The rearrangement links TRBV12-3 or TRBV12-4 to TRBJ1-1; D unclear. Trimming stripped 6 bases from V and 5 bases from J, with 10 bases between. The CDR3 runs 12 residues. For the CDR3, the DNA is TGTGCCAGCAGCCGGACGGAGACTGAAGCTTTCTTT. Its protein product is CASSRTETEAFF.

This clonotype was found a few times. The chain uses TRBV20-1 and TRBJ2-3; 8 nucleotides agree with TRBD2. Germline V gene data show CDR1 as DFQATT and CDR2 as SNEGSKA (reference sequence). CDR3 size: 15 residues. Germline trimming cut 0 bases from V and 3 bases from J; bases unmatched to any gene: 5. The chain's CDR3 is CSARDLAGPTDTQYF. CDR3 DNA sequence: TGCAGTGCTAGAGATCTAGCGGGCCCGACAGATACGCAGTATTTT.

This clonotype was observed many times. The chain links TRBV2 to TRBJ2-7; TRBD1 aligns across 7 bases. Germline CDR1 reads SNHLY; CDR2 reads FYNNEI. The ends lost 6 bases at V and 0 bases at J; junction bases unmatched: 2. The CDR3 loop spans 13 amino acids. Here the CDR3 DNA reads TGTGCCAGCAGCGACAGGGCCTCCTACGAGCAGTACTTC. Translated, it gives CASSDRASYEQYF. Full variable domain (outside the CDR3, taken from reference TRBV2 and TRBJ2-7): EPEVTQTPSHQVTQMGQEVILRCVPISNHLYFYWYRQILGQKVEFLVSFYNNEISEKSEIFDDQFSVERPDGSNFTLKIRSTKLEDSAMYFCASSDRASYEQYFGPGTRLTVT.

This clonotype was seen only a few times. The chain is built from TRBV4-3 and TRBJ1-2; 9 bases fit TRBD1. Trimming cost V 2 bases and J 8 bases; bases outside gene matches: 3. Germline values: CDR1 LGHNA, CDR2 YSLEER. The CDR3 runs to 13 residues. CDR3 amino acids: CASSQPDRGGYTF. In DNA form, the CDR3 reads TGCGCCAGCAGCCAACCGGACAGGGGAGGCTACACCTTC.

The J gene is TRBJ2-2, the V gene TRBV5-1, with 8 bases matching TRBD2. The CDR3 is 15 residues long. V trimming: 7 bases; J trimming: 0 bases; junction bases outside the gene matches: 5. Germline V gene sequence: CDR1 SGHRS, CDR2 YFSETQ. CDR3 in DNA: TGCGCCAGCTTTCCGGGACTAGCGAACACCGGGGAGCTGTTTTTT. It is translated as CASFPGLANTGELFF. Variable domain in full (rest from reference TRBV5-1 and TRBJ2-2): KAGVTQTPRYLIKTRGQQVTLSCSPISGHRSVSWYQQTPGQGLQFLFEYFSETQRNKGNFPGRFSGRQFSNSRSEMNVSTLELGDSALYLCASFPGLANTGELFFGEGSRLTVL.

This clonotype was seen a handful of times. V usage is TRBV6-1 and J usage is TRBJ2-2; weak D call: TRBD2 (6 bases). Trimming cost V 5 bases and J 5 bases, with 15 bases left between them. Germline-derived CDR1 and CDR2 are MNHNS and SASEGT. This CDR3 spans 15 amino acids. CDR3 amino acids: CASSLGLGGTGELFF. CDR3 nucleotide sequence: TGTGCCAGCAGTCTGGGCCTCGGAGGGACCGGGGAGCTGTTTTTT.

This clonotype was seen only a few times. The chain links TRBV4-3 to TRBJ2-5; no reliable D call. The CDR3 contains 13 residues. Trimming shortened V by 0 bases and J by 5 bases, and 7 bases separated the two germline ends. Germline V gene lookup returns CDR1 LGHNA and CDR2 YSLEER. The CDR3 DNA reads as TGCGCCAGCAGCCAAGATAGGTGGGAGACCCAGTACTTC. Its translation is CASSQDRWETQYF.

This clonotype was observed a few times. This chain joins TRBV20-1 and TRBJ2-7; 10 bases fit TRBD1. The CDR3 covers 12 residues. Germline V CDR1 and CDR2: DFQATT, SNEGSKA (reference sequence). Losses at the gene ends were 7 bases for V and 6 bases for J; bases not matched to a gene: 6. In nucleotides, the CDR3 is TGCAGTGGGACAGGGGGAACTTTCGAGCAGTACTTC. It encodes CSGTGGTFEQYF.

There are a few counts of this clonotype. The chain carries TRBV6-5 and TRBJ2-6, with a weak D call TRBD1 (5 bases). CDR3 length: 18 residues. Germline V CDR1 and CDR2: MNHEY, SVGAGI. Trimming shortened V by 3 bases and J by 0 bases, and 15 bases separated the two germline ends. The CDR3 bases are TGTGCCAGCAGTTATCAGGGTACCGGAGACTCTGGGGCCAACGTCCTGACTTTC. It is translated as CASSYQGTGDSGANVLTF.

This clonotype was detected only once. The chain joins TRBV20-1 to TRBJ2-1; D is uncertain. V was trimmed by 5 bases and J by 0 bases, leaving 8 bases between them. This CDR3 spans 13 amino acids. CDR1 DFQATT and CDR2 SNEGSKA come from the germline V gene (reference sequence). The CDR3 nucleotides are TGCAGTGCTTCCTTGAGCTCCTACAATGAGCAGTTCTTC. Its protein product is CSASLSSYNEQFF.

V gene TRBV29-1 combines with J gene TRBJ2-7, with D possibly matching TRBD1 (6 bases). V was shortened by 6 bases and J by 6 bases, with 15 bases between the two germline ends. The CDR3 sequence is 12 residues long. CDR1 and CDR2 (germline): SQVTM, ANQGSEA. The CDR3 DNA reads TGCAGCGTCCACCGGGACATTGGCGAGCAGTACTTC. Amino acid sequence: CSVHRDIGEQYF.

The sample holds a few counts of this clonotype. The rearrangement joins TRBV5-1 to TRBJ2-5, with 13 nucleotides matching TRBD2. CDR1 is SGHRS, CDR2 YFSETQ, per germline. CDR3 length: 16 residues. V dropped 7 bases and J dropped 8; count of bases not matched to a gene: 14. CDR3 sequence (DNA): TGCGCCAGCGGAAGGACTAGCGGGGGAACCGGGGACACCCAGTACTTC. As protein: CASGRTSGGTGDTQYF.

The chain is built from TRBV29-1 and TRBJ2-1; D call uncertain. The CDR3 sequence is 16 residues long. The germline V and J ends were trimmed by 1 base and 0 bases, with 13 bases remaining between them. CDR1 and CDR2 from the germline V gene are SQVTM and ANQGSEA. DNA for the CDR3: TGCAGCGTTGAAGCTCGACAAACCCACTCCTACAATGAGCAGTTCTTC. Translating gives CSVEARQTHSYNEQFF.

The chain links TRBV7-2 to TRBJ2-1; 8 bases fit TRBD1. This CDR3 has 13 residues. Per the germline V gene, CDR1 is SGHTA and CDR2 is FQGNSA. The trim removed 4 bases at V and 9 bases at J, leaving 5 bases unmatched. CDR3 sequence reads: CASSSQGVGEQFF. The CDR3 coding sequence is TGTGCCAGCAGCTCACAGGGGGTCGGTGAGCAGTTCTTC.

The chain couples TRBV12-3 or TRBV12-4 to TRBJ2-5; TRBD1 matches at 10 bases. CDR3 length: 15 amino acids. Unmatched junction bases numbered 4, after V lost 4 bases and J lost 2 bases. Here the CDR3 DNA reads TGTGCCAGCAGTTCCCGGGACAGGGGACAAGAGACCCAGTACTTC. This codes for CASSSRDRGQETQYF.

The chain carries TRBV19 and TRBJ2-1; D unresolved. Germline CDR1 reads LNHDA; CDR2 reads SQIVND (reference sequence). V was cut by 6 bases and J by 13 bases, with 19 bases left in between. The length of the CDR3 is 13 residues. This CDR3 is CASSTPDLTKQFF. Here the CDR3 DNA reads TGTGCCAGTAGCACACCCGATTTAACCAAACAGTTCTTC. The complete variable domain, with remaining parts taken from reference TRBV19 and TRBJ2-1, reads DGGITQSPKYLFRKEGQNVTLSCEQNLNHDAMYWYRQDPGQGLRLIYYSQIVNDFQKGDIAEGYSVSREKKESFPLTVTSAQKNPTAFYLCASSTPDLTKQFFGPGTRLTVL.

This clonotype turned up a few times. This chain's CDR3 is CASSQDIGGGRYYGYTF. The CDR3 coding sequence is TGCGCCAGCAGCCAAGATATTGGCGGGGGCCGCTATTATGGCTACACCTTC. The chain recombines TRBV4-3 with TRBJ1-2, with TRBD1 as a possible D gene (6 bases). V dropped 0 bases and J dropped 5 bases, with 19 bases sitting between them. This CDR3 contains 17 residues. Germline values: CDR1 LGHNA, CDR2 YSLEER.

J is TRBJ2-3 and V is TRBV5-5, with 9 bases fitting TRBD2. There are 17 residues in the CDR3. CDR1 SGHKS and CDR2 YYEKEE come from the germline V gene (reference sequence). The J segment lost 2 bases and the V segment lost 0 bases, leaving 7 bases of the junction unmatched. The CDR3 spells CASSLASLAGTTDTQYF. CDR3 coding DNA: TGTGCCAGCAGCTTGGCCTCCCTAGCGGGAACCACAGATACGCAGTATTTT. The full variable domain, rest sourced from reference TRBV5-5 and TRBJ2-3, is DAGVTQSPTHLIKTRGQQVTLRCSPISGHKSVSWYQQVLGQGPQFIFQYYEKEERGRGNFPDRFSARQFPNYSSELNVNALLLGDSALYLCASSLASLAGTTDTQYFGPGTRLTVL.

This sequence joins TRBV7-3 and TRBJ2-3, with a weak D call TRBD2 (6 bases). This CDR3 contains 16 residues. The germline V gene encodes CDR1 SGHTA and CDR2 FQGTGA. V was trimmed by 2 bases and J by 0 bases, leaving 12 bases between them. The CDR3, as DNA: TGTGCCAGCAGCTTATGGGGCGGGATGAGCACAGATACGCAGTATTTT. This sequence encodes CASSLWGGMSTDTQYF.

V gene TRBV27 combines with J gene TRBJ1-3; D is unresolved. Between the trimmed V and J ends, which lost 9 bases and 2 bases, there was a span of 11 bases. The CDR3 is made up of 13 amino acids. From germline, CDR1 is MNHEY and CDR2 SMNVEV (reference sequence). The CDR3 region has the DNA TGTGCCAGTTCTCCCATGACTGGAAACACCATATATTTT. Amino acids: CASSPMTGNTIYF.